These 18 T cell receptor beta chains originate from one sample sequenced in a study of blood T cell repertoires in COVID-19. TCRdb's table, derived via immunoSEQ multiplex PCR, lists solely in-frame clones and lacks some. The sample lists approximately 300,000 clones; 80% to 90% were seen once. The specimen was peripheral blood. Source of these receptors: a man in his forties with acute or convalescent COVID-19.

The chain couples TRBV4-1 to TRBJ2-7, with D perhaps matching TRBD2 (6 bases). V lost 0 bases and J 7 bases, leaving 19 bases between the germline ends. Germline loops: CDR1 MGHRA, CDR2 YSYEKL. CDR3 length: 16 residues. The chain's CDR3 is CASSQDGTYYPTEQYF. The CDR3 DNA reads TGCGCCAGCAGCCAAGATGGGACTTACTATCCTACGGAGCAGTACTTC.

The J gene is TRBJ2-1, the V gene TRBV5-8; D is unclear. The CDR3 sequence is 16 residues long. Trimming stripped 5 bases from V and 0 bases from J, with 15 bases between. Germline loops: CDR1 SGHTS, CDR2 YDEGEE. The CDR3 DNA is TGTGCCAGCAGTTCCTATCGAGCTTCCTCCTACAATGAGCAGTTCTTC. Amino acids: CASSSYRASSYNEQFF.

The chain employs TRBV19 and TRBJ1-3, with D possibly matching TRBD1 (6 bases). The V end lost 7 bases, the J end lost 2 bases, and 15 bases lay between the germline ends. The CDR3 length is 15 residues. CDR1 is LNHDA and CDR2 is SQIVND in the germline V gene (reference sequence). The CDR3 sequence is CASKGDKVPGNTIYF. Here the CDR3 DNA reads TGTGCCAGTAAGGGGGACAAAGTCCCTGGAAACACCATATATTTT. Filled out from reference TRBV19 and TRBJ1-3, the complete variable domain reads DGGITQSPKYLFRKEGQNVTLSCEQNLNHDAMYWYRQDPGQGLRLIYYSQIVNDFQKGDIAEGYSVSREKKESFPLTVTSAQKNPTAFYLCASKGDKVPGNTIYFGEGSWLTVV.

This clone was counted a single time. V gene TRBV30 combines with J gene TRBJ2-7; D may be TRBD2 (6 bases). Per the germline V gene, CDR1 is GTSNPN and CDR2 is SVGIG (reference sequence). The CDR3 runs to 14 residues. Trimming took off 2 bases at V and 2 bases at J, with 13 bases between the two ends. The CDR3 reads CAWSRSGDAYEQYF. As DNA, the CDR3 is TGTGCCTGGAGTAGGTCGGGGGATGCCTACGAGCAGTACTTC. The complete variable domain, with remaining parts taken from reference TRBV30 and TRBJ2-7, reads SQTIHQWPATLVQPVGSPLSLECTVEGTSNPNLYWYRQAAGRGLQLLFYSVGIGQISSEVPQNLSASRPQDRQFILSSKKLLLSDSGFYLCAWSRSGDAYEQYFGPGTRLTVT.

This sequence joins TRBV12-3 or TRBV12-4 and TRBJ1-4; D perhaps matches TRBD1 (5 bases). This CDR3 has 13 amino acids. The ends were cut back, 5 bases at V and 5 bases at J, with 9 bases in the middle. The CDR3 DNA reads TGTGCCAGCAGTCCGACAGAGAATGAAAAACTGTTTTTT. It yields the protein CASSPTENEKLFF.

The rearrangement uses TRBV19 and TRBJ2-7, with 8 positions matching TRBD1. CDR1 is LNHDA, CDR2 SQIVND, per germline (reference sequence). CDR3 length: 14 amino acids. With 5 bases clipped from V and 5 bases from J, the junction kept 8 bases outside the gene matches. CDR3 bases: TGTGCCAGTAGTGCGGACAGGGTGGCCCACGAGCAGTACTTC. The encoded protein is CASSADRVAHEQYF.

The chain links TRBV7-2 to TRBJ1-2; no clear D gene. Trimming pared 0 bases from V and 10 bases from J, leaving 12 bases between. The CDR3 spans 13 residues. Germline CDR1 reads SGHTA; CDR2 reads FQGNSA. The CDR3 sequence: CASSLARRETYTF. CDR3 DNA sequence: TGTGCCAGCAGCTTAGCGCGACGGGAGACCTACACCTTC.

The J gene is TRBJ2-2, the V gene TRBV5-4; 8 bases are shared with TRBD1. Germline loops: CDR1 SGHNT, CDR2 YYREEE (reference sequence). This CDR3 contains 16 residues. Germline trimming cut 3 bases from V and 5 bases from J; bases unmatched to any gene: 9. CDR3 in amino acids: CASSSQQGGLTGELFF. CDR3 sequence (DNA): TGTGCCAGCAGCTCACAACAGGGGGGCCTGACCGGGGAGCTGTTTTTT.

The table lists this clone with a count of one. J is TRBJ1-1 and V is TRBV11-2; D call uncertain. Trimming removed 3 bases at V and 1 base at J, with 9 bases between. This CDR3 is built from 14 residues. Germline V gene sequence: CDR1 SGHAT, CDR2 FQNNGV. The CDR3: CASSFPLKNTEAFF. For the CDR3, the DNA is TGTGCCAGCAGCTTTCCCCTAAAGAACACTGAAGCTTTCTTT. Complete variable domain (other parts from reference TRBV11-2 and TRBJ1-1): EAGVAQSPRYKIIEKRQSVAFWCNPISGHATLYWYQQILGQGPKLLIQFQNNGVVDDSQLPKDRFSAERLKGVDSTLKIQPAKLEDSAVYLCASSFPLKNTEAFFGQGTRLTVV.

V usage is TRBV20-1 and J usage is TRBJ1-2, with D perhaps matching TRBD1 (5 bases). The V gene's germline CDR1 is DFQATT and CDR2 SNEGSKA (reference sequence). The CDR3 spans 13 residues. The chain's CDR3 is CSGSKGINYGYTF. The DNA for the CDR3 is TGCAGCGGTAGTAAGGGGATAAACTATGGCTACACCTTC.

This chain connects TRBV5-1 to TRBJ1-3; 7 bases match TRBD1. Germline V gene sequence: CDR1 SGHRS, CDR2 YFSETQ. V gave up 4 bases and J gave up 3 bases; unmatched junction bases: 7. The length of the CDR3 is 15 residues. This CDR3 is CASSRQGELGNTIYF. The DNA for the CDR3 is TGCGCCAGCAGCCGACAGGGAGAGCTTGGAAACACCATATATTTT.

This clone was observed a single time. This chain connects TRBV6-5 to TRBJ1-2; D is uncertain. The V gene's germline CDR1 is MNHEY and CDR2 SVGAGI. The CDR3 has 14 residues. The V end was cut by 0 bases, the J end by 5 bases, with 10 bases between. The CDR3 DNA reads as TGTGCCAGCAGTTACTCGGGCAGCCTATATGGCTACACCTTC. Translation: CASSYSGSLYGYTF.

Only one count was recorded for this clone. This chain joins TRBV9 and TRBJ2-3; 8 bases agree with TRBD1. Germline V gives CDR1 SGDLS, CDR2 YYNGEE. CDR3 length equals 14 residues. The ends lost 6 bases at V and 3 bases at J; junction bases unmatched: 6. The CDR3 DNA sequence: TGTGCCAGCAACCCCCAGGGGGCGACAGATACGCAGTATTTT. Translated, it gives CASNPQGATDTQYF.

The chain uses TRBV19 and TRBJ1-1, with TRBD1 as a possible D gene (5 bases). CDR1 is LNHDA and CDR2 is SQIVND in the germline V gene (reference sequence). CDR3 length: 14 residues. Trimming cost V 7 bases and J 1 base, with 13 bases left between them. The CDR3 bases are TGTGCCAGTACCCTCTATGGGGCGAACACTGAAGCTTTCTTT. Translating gives CASTLYGANTEAFF. The full variable domain, its missing parts supplied by reference TRBV19 and TRBJ1-1, is DGGITQSPKYLFRKEGQNVTLSCEQNLNHDAMYWYRQDPGQGLRLIYYSQIVNDFQKGDIAEGYSVSREKKESFPLTVTSAQKNPTAFYLCASTLYGANTEAFFGQGTRLTVV.

V and J are TRBV7-2 and TRBJ2-2, with D unresolved. The CDR3 contains 14 residues. CDR1 and CDR2 from the germline V gene are SGHTA and FQGNSA. Trimming removed 5 bases from V and 5 bases from J, with 12 bases in between. The CDR3 DNA sequence: TGTGCCAGCAGCCCCCAATCACGGACCGGGGAGCTGTTTTTT. Translating it yields CASSPQSRTGELFF.

This clone was recorded only once. CDR3 loop: CASSLNFVNTEAFF. The CDR3 DNA follows: TGTGCCAGCTCACTAAATTTCGTGAACACTGAAGCTTTCTTT. This chain uses TRBV18 with TRBJ1-1; no clear D gene. Germline-derived CDR1 and CDR2 are KGHSH and LQKENI. The CDR3 length is 14 residues. The V end lost 4 bases, the J end lost 0 bases, and 9 bases lay between the germline ends.

The chain employs TRBV30 and TRBJ1-2; 9 bases line up with TRBD1. The CDR3 has 14 amino acids. V shed 4 bases, J shed 4 bases, and the junction held 7 bases outside the gene matches. The germline V gene encodes CDR1 GTSNPN and CDR2 SVGIG (reference sequence). CDR3 sequence: CAWNPDRGGYGYTF. The CDR3 region has the DNA TGTGCCTGGAACCCGGACAGGGGCGGCTATGGCTACACCTTC.

The chain recombines TRBV14 with TRBJ1-6; D is ambiguous. The ends were cut back, 0 bases at V and 11 bases at J, with 8 bases in the middle. The V gene's germline CDR1 is SGHDN and CDR2 FVKESK. This CDR3 has 13 residues. In nucleotides, the CDR3 is TGTGCCAGCAGCCAAGATATGGGCACACCCCTCCACTTT. This sequence encodes CASSQDMGTPLHF.